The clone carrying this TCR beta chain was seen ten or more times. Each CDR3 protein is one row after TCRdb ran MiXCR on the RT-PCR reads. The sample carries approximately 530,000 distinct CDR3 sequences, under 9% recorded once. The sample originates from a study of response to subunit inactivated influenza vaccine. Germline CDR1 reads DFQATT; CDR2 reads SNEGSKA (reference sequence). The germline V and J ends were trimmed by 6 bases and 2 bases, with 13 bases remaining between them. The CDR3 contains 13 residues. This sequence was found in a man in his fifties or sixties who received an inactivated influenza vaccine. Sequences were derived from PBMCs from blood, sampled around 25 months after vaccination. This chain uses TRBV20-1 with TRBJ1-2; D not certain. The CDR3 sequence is CSASIRGNYGYTF. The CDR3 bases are TGCAGTGCCTCAATCCGAGGGAACTATGGCTACACCTTC.